Following are 4 T cell receptor beta chains from one sample sequenced in a study of cytomegalovirus exposure and HLA in healthy donors. Some clones are missing from TCRdb's copy, which holds only in-frame ones; the method was immunoSEQ multiplex PCR. The data contain roughly 150,000 clones, about 89% of them singletons. The material sequenced was PBMCs. Source of these receptors: a woman aged 18-29 years in good health and CMV-seropositive.

This clone came up once. The chain links TRBV4-3 to TRBJ2-2, with 7 bases matching TRBD2. The CDR3 runs 21 residues. J lost 2 bases, V lost 0 bases, and 18 bases had no gene match. Germline V lookup: CDR1 LGHNA, CDR2 YSLEER. As DNA, the CDR3 is TGCGCCAGCAGCCAAGATGCCAGGAATGTTTTGACTAGCTCTAACACCGGGGAGCTGTTTTTT. Translated: CASSQDARNVLTSSNTGELFF.

J is TRBJ1-1 and V is TRBV6-4, with D possibly being TRBD1 (5 bases). The CDR3 runs to 15 residues. In germline, CDR1 is MRHNA, CDR2 SNTAGT. The V end lost 4 bases, the J end lost 2 bases, and 14 bases lay between the germline ends. The CDR3 reads CASSARTQNNTEAFF. For the CDR3, the DNA is TGTGCCAGCAGTGCCCGGACACAGAATAACACTGAAGCTTTCTTT.

The chain combines TRBV11-3 with TRBJ2-1; 8 positions agree with TRBD1. In germline, CDR1 is SGHNT, CDR2 YENEEA. The ends lost 7 bases at V and 4 bases at J; junction bases unmatched: 12. The CDR3 loop spans 16 amino acids. The CDR3 protein is CASTSNTGGLYNEQFF. DNA for the CDR3: TGTGCCAGCACCTCCAACACAGGGGGACTTTACAATGAGCAGTTCTTC.

J is TRBJ1-2 and V is TRBV11-3, with a weak D call TRBD1 (6 bases). This CDR3 region has 15 residues. CDR1 SGHNT and CDR2 YENEEA come from the germline V gene. V was clipped by 5 bases and J by 1 base, with 14 bases between them. The CDR3 reads CASSRGQLNNYGYTF. The CDR3 DNA sequence: TGTGCCAGCAGCCGCGGACAGTTGAATAACTATGGCTACACCTTC. Complete variable domain (other parts from reference TRBV11-3 and TRBJ1-2): EAGVVQSPRYKIIEKKQPVAFWCNPISGHNTLYWYLQNLGQGPELLIRYENEEAVDDSQLPKDRFSAERLKGVDSTLKIQPAELGDSAVYLCASSRGQLNNYGYTFGSGTRLTVV.